Below, 31 T cell receptor beta chains from the same sample are listed, as sequenced in a study of T cell repertoires in cytomegalovirus infection. The antigens these receptors bind are not known. TCRdb independently ran MiXCR on the reads; one entry per CDR3 protein. The table includes some 590,000 distinct CDR3 sequences, approximately 40% detected once. This sample comprised cultured PBMCs, obtained from culture after CMV antigen stimulation. The receptors here all came from a human donor in good health (CMV status not recorded). Some clones in this sample may be carry-over from other donors' samples.

The chain combines TRBV29-1 with TRBJ2-5; 9 bases are shared with TRBD1. This CDR3 contains 13 residues. Germline values: CDR1 SQVTM, CDR2 ANQGSEA. Unmatched junction bases numbered 6, after V lost 6 bases and J lost 4 bases. The CDR3 reads CSVRPGQGETQYF. The CDR3 DNA reads TGCAGCGTCCGTCCGGGACAGGGAGAGACCCAGTACTTC.

This clonotype was counted at least ten times. The chain recombines TRBV7-2 with TRBJ2-7; no clear D gene. Germline V gene lookup returns CDR1 SGHTA and CDR2 FQGNSA. The CDR3 runs to 14 residues. V lost 5 bases, J lost 3 bases, and 14 bases lay in between. CDR3 loop: CASSHGLVIYEQYF. As DNA, the CDR3 is TGTGCCAGCAGCCACGGCCTAGTGATCTACGAGCAGTACTTC.

The V call is TRBV7-9, the J call TRBJ2-2; 7 bases are a match to TRBD2. V lost 5 bases, J lost 4 bases, and 22 bases stayed unmatched. The CDR3 sequence is 20 residues long. CDR1 and CDR2 from the germline V gene are SEHNR and FQNEAQ (reference sequence). The CDR3 DNA reads as TGTGCCAGCAGCCCTCTACTAGCGAGAGGGCCCAAACCGGGCACCGGGGAGCTGTTTTTT. The encoded protein is CASSPLLARGPKPGTGELFF.

The chain has TRBV19 and TRBJ1-5; no definite D call. The CDR3 loop spans 14 amino acids. CDR1 and CDR2 (germline): LNHDA, SQIVND (reference sequence). The V end was cut by 3 bases, the J end by 7 bases, with 13 bases between. The CDR3 coding sequence is TGTGCCAGTAGTATTGGCGGAATTCGGCAGCCCCAGCATTTT. It specifies CASSIGGIRQPQHF.

V is TRBV6-6 and J is TRBJ2-4; D gene uncertain. V lost 5 bases and J lost 6, with 20 bases in between. This CDR3 contains 16 residues. Germline V gene sequence: CDR1 MNHNY, CDR2 SVGAGI (reference sequence). The CDR3 sequence: CASSAPVGSDTNIQYF. In DNA, the CDR3 is TGTGCCAGCAGTGCCCCCGTTGGCAGCGATACAAACATTCAGTACTTC.

The chain joins TRBV12-3 or TRBV12-4 to TRBJ2-1; D remains ambiguous. This CDR3 has 12 amino acids. Trimming stripped 7 bases from V and 8 bases from J, with 12 bases between. The CDR3, as DNA: TGTGCCAGCATGCGGAGAGACTATGAGCAGTTCTTC. This codes for CASMRRDYEQFF.

This chain joins TRBV2 and TRBJ1-2; no definite D call. Trimming removed 7 bases from V and 0 bases from J, with 9 bases in between. CDR3 size: 13 residues. Germline CDR1 SNHLY, CDR2 FYNNEI. CDR3 amino acids: CASTTAPNYGYTF. The CDR3 DNA sequence: TGTGCCAGCACTACAGCCCCTAACTATGGCTACACCTTC. The full variable domain, with the rest looked up from reference TRBV2 and TRBJ1-2, is EPEVTQTPSHQVTQMGQEVILRCVPISNHLYFYWYRQILGQKVEFLVSFYNNEISEKSEIFDDQFSVERPDGSNFTLKIRSTKLEDSAMYFCASTTAPNYGYTFGSGTRLTVV.

The CDR3 spells CASSLGITNTGELFF. The CDR3 DNA sequence: TGTGCCAGCAGCTTAGGCATTACGAACACCGGGGAGCTGTTTTTT. The chain couples TRBV7-2 to TRBJ2-2; no firm D call. V lost 1 base and J lost 0, with 6 bases in between. This CDR3 is 15 amino acids long. Germline V CDR1 and CDR2: SGHTA, FQGNSA.

The genes are TRBV7-8 and TRBJ2-7; D gene ambiguous. CDR1 is SGHVS and CDR2 is FQNEAQ in the germline V gene. Trimming pared 3 bases from V and 0 bases from J, leaving 18 bases between. The CDR3 loop spans 17 amino acids. In nucleotides, the CDR3 is TGTGCCAGCAGCTTCGCAATCCGAGTGGTGAACTCCTACGAGCAGTACTTC. Protein: CASSFAIRVVNSYEQYF.

The J gene is TRBJ2-3, the V gene TRBV20-1; 7 bases map to TRBD2. Germline assignment: CDR1 DFQATT and CDR2 SNEGSKA (reference sequence). The CDR3 sequence is 15 residues long. J gave up 4 bases and V 0 bases, and 7 bases lay outside the gene matches. DNA of the CDR3: TGCAGTGCTAGAGACGGCGGGAGAGGATCAGATACGCAGTATTTT. It encodes CSARDGGRGSDTQYF.

The CDR3 spells CASSLGRYTEAFF. The CDR3 DNA follows: TGTGCCAGCAGCTTGGGGCGGTACACTGAAGCTTTCTTT. The rearrangement uses TRBV5-5 and TRBJ1-1; no clear D gene. This CDR3 has 13 residues. Per the germline V gene, CDR1 is SGHKS and CDR2 is YYEKEE (reference sequence). V shed 0 bases and J shed 3 bases, with 6 bases lying between them.

In its sample, this clonotype was seen a few times. The chain has TRBV5-4 and TRBJ2-2, with D possibly being TRBD2 (7 bases). Germline CDR1 and CDR2: SGHNT and YYREEE (reference sequence). With 2 bases removed from V and 5 bases from J, the gap between germline ends came to 13 bases. There are 15 residues in the CDR3. CDR3 in amino acids: CASSFVGGGTGELFF. CDR3 nucleotides: TGTGCCAGCAGCTTCGTGGGAGGGGGGACCGGGGAGCTGTTTTTT. The full variable domain, rest sourced from reference TRBV5-4 and TRBJ2-2, is ETGVTQSPTHLIKTRGQQVTLRCSSQSGHNTVSWYQQALGQGPQFIFQYYREEENGRGNFPPRFSGLQFPNYSSELNVNALELDDSALYLCASSFVGGGTGELFFGEGSRLTVL.

V and J are TRBV12-3 or TRBV12-4 and TRBJ2-3; D remains ambiguous. Trimming left V 2 bases short and J 7 bases short, with 7 bases between. The CDR3 is 12 residues long. The CDR3 bases are TGTGCCAGCAGTTTAAAGGAGCATACGCAGTATTTT. This sequence encodes CASSLKEHTQYF.

This clonotype appeared a single time. This chain connects TRBV10-3 to TRBJ1-2; no definite D call. The CDR3 has 13 amino acids. The germline V gene has CDR1 ENHRY and CDR2 SYGVKD. V lost 0 bases, J lost 6 bases, and 8 bases lay in between. This CDR3 reads CAISESSSNGYTF. In DNA form, the CDR3 reads TGTGCCATCAGTGAGTCGAGCAGTAATGGCTACACCTTC.

J is TRBJ2-2 and V is TRBV7-9; unclear D gene. V lost 5 bases, J lost 7 bases, and 11 bases lay in between. The germline CDR1 and CDR2 sequences are SEHNR and FQNEAQ (reference sequence). This CDR3 has 13 amino acids. CDR3 DNA sequence: TGTGCCAGCAGCACCATGATGGGCGGGGAGCTGTTTTTT. This translates into CASSTMMGGELFF.

The gene calls are TRBV5-6 and TRBJ2-5; unclear D gene. This CDR3 has 13 amino acids. Germline lookup yields CDR1 SGHDT and CDR2 YYEEEE. The ends were cut back, 5 bases at V and 4 bases at J, with 12 bases in the middle. CDR3: CASRDIWVETQYF. CDR3 coding DNA: TGTGCCAGCAGAGACATATGGGTAGAGACCCAGTACTTC.

This clonotype was counted only a few times. V and J are TRBV19 and TRBJ2-3; tentatively, D is TRBD2 (6 bases). The CDR3 is 13 residues long. The germline CDR1 and CDR2 sequences are LNHDA and SQIVND (reference sequence). Trimming took off 9 bases at V and 5 bases at J, with 15 bases between the two ends. The chain's CDR3 is CASGDSAGDTQYF. The CDR3 DNA sequence: TGTGCCAGCGGGGACTCCGCAGGAGATACGCAGTATTTT.

This clonotype was counted between two and nine times. V gene TRBV11-2 combines with J gene TRBJ2-3, with D tentatively TRBD2 (6 bases). The ends were cut back, 1 base at V and 7 bases at J, with 9 bases in the middle. The CDR3 is 13 residues long. Germline lookup yields CDR1 SGHAT and CDR2 FQNNGV. CDR3 in DNA: TGTGCCAGCAGCTTAGCGGGAGAGAATACGCAGTATTTT. Its translation: CASSLAGENTQYF.

This clonotype has at least ten counts. The chain couples TRBV7-2 to TRBJ1-6; no reliable D call. Trimming cost V 7 bases and J 11 bases, with 24 bases left between them. Germline assignment: CDR1 SGHTA and CDR2 FQGNSA. The CDR3 totals 16 residues. The CDR3 protein is CASTSSPGQRGAPLHF. CDR3 nucleotides: TGTGCCAGCACCTCCTCTCCGGGCCAACGAGGTGCACCCCTCCACTTT.

This clonotype was counted a few times. CDR3 sequence reads: CAISVGYPGSGGNTIYF. CDR3 nucleotides: TGTGCCATCAGTGTCGGCTACCCAGGGTCCGGTGGAAACACCATATATTTT. This chain uses TRBV10-3 with TRBJ1-3; tentative D call: TRBD1 (5 bases). Deletions cut 4 bases from V and 3 bases from J, with 19 bases between. The V gene's germline CDR1 is ENHRY and CDR2 SYGVKD. The CDR3 loop spans 17 amino acids.

The chain joins TRBV10-3 to TRBJ2-5; D possibly corresponds to TRBD2 (5 bases). Looked up from germline, CDR1 is ENHRY and CDR2 is SYGVKD. This CDR3 has 13 amino acids. V was clipped by 4 bases and J by 5 bases, with 11 bases between them. CDR3 sequence: CAISVSGHETQYF. Written as DNA, the CDR3 is TGTGCCATCAGTGTAAGCGGTCACGAGACCCAGTACTTC.

The rearrangement joins TRBV5-4 to TRBJ2-1; TRBD2 matches 7 bases. The junction had 6 bases not matched to a gene; V was cut back by 0 bases and J by 9 bases. Germline V lookup: CDR1 SGHNT, CDR2 YYREEE (reference sequence). This CDR3 spans 14 amino acids. The CDR3 DNA sequence: TGTGCCAGCAGCTTGGCTAGCGGTGAAGGTGAGCAGTTCTTC. Its translation: CASSLASGEGEQFF.

The rearrangement uses TRBV6-2 or TRBV6-3 and TRBJ2-7, with a possible D match to TRBD2 (5 bases). The V gene lost 8 bases and the J gene lost 1 base, with 18 bases spanning the gap. Germline V lookup: CDR1 MNHEY, CDR2 SVGEGT. The CDR3 runs to 15 residues. CDR3 DNA: TGTGCCAGCGGGGTTGGAGCGGTTAATTCCTACGAGCAGTACTTC. Amino acid sequence: CASGVGAVNSYEQYF.

The V and J genes are TRBV12-3 or TRBV12-4 and TRBJ2-3, with 7 bases lining up with TRBD2. V was pared by 4 bases and J by 0 bases, with 7 bases of the junction left unmatched. The CDR3 spans 16 residues. The CDR3 nucleotides read TGTGCCAGCAGTTCGGGACTATTTTCTAGCACAGATACGCAGTATTTT. It specifies CASSSGLFSSTDTQYF.

The J gene is TRBJ2-3, the V gene TRBV5-1, with TRBD1 matching over 10 bases. The CDR3 runs to 15 residues. Per germline, CDR1 SGHRS and CDR2 YFSETQ. V lost 4 bases and J lost 2; bases outside the gene matches: 4. CDR3 sequence (DNA): TGCGCCAGCAGCACCGGGACAGGGGCCACAGATACGCAGTATTTT. Residues: CASSTGTGATDTQYF.

The J gene is TRBJ2-1, the V gene TRBV28; D remains ambiguous. Trimming cost V 7 bases and J 9 bases, with 10 bases left between them. This CDR3 region has 11 residues. Germline assignment: CDR1 MDHEN and CDR2 SYDVKM. The CDR3 protein is CASTLNSEQFF. The CDR3 bases are TGTGCCAGCACCCTTAACAGTGAGCAGTTCTTC. The whole variable domain, remainder taken from reference TRBV28 and TRBJ2-1, is DVKVTQSSRYLVKRTGEKVFLECVQDMDHENMFWYRQDPGLGLRLIYFSYDVKMKEKGDIPEGYSVSREKKERFSLILESASTNQTSMYLCASTLNSEQFFGPGTRLTVL.

Here the CDR3 reads CASSQVAGFDNEQFF. DNA of the CDR3: TGCGCCAGCAGCCAGGTAGCGGGTTTCGACAATGAGCAGTTCTTC. The genes are TRBV5-1 and TRBJ2-1; 7 bases fit TRBD2. CDR3 length: 15 amino acids. V lost 4 bases and J lost 5; bases outside the gene matches: 9. Germline V gives CDR1 SGHRS, CDR2 YFSETQ.

This sequence joins TRBV11-2 and TRBJ2-7; D might be TRBD1 or TRBD2, each matching 6 bases. This CDR3 contains 16 residues. Trimming shortened V by 5 bases and J by 3 bases, and 20 bases separated the two germline ends. CDR1 SGHAT and CDR2 FQNNGV come from the germline V gene. The CDR3 coding sequence is TGTGCCAGCAGCCGGGGGACATCCCTTCTCCTCTACGAGCAGTACTTC. Encoded protein: CASSRGTSLLLYEQYF.

Only a few counts were recorded for this clonotype. This chain joins TRBV7-8 and TRBJ2-3; 8 bases fit TRBD1. The CDR3 is made up of 17 amino acids. The V and J ends lost 5 bases and 6 bases, in that order; junction bases with no gene match: 16. Germline loops: CDR1 SGHVS, CDR2 FQNEAQ. Written as DNA, the CDR3 is TGTGCCAGCAGCCCTCTCGGGACAGGCCTTTTCTTGGATACGCAGTATTTT. It yields the protein CASSPLGTGLFLDTQYF.

This clonotype came up a few times. The V call is TRBV7-2, the J call TRBJ1-4, with no clear D. The ends were cut back, 2 bases at V and 4 bases at J, with 11 bases in the middle. The length of the CDR3 is 15 residues. Germline values: CDR1 SGHTA, CDR2 FQGNSA. DNA of the CDR3: TGTGCCAGCAGCTTAAGTGCTGAGCTTAATGAAAAACTGTTTTTT. Translated, it gives CASSLSAELNEKLFF.

The J gene is TRBJ2-5, the V gene TRBV7-2; D is undetermined. This CDR3 spans 13 amino acids. V lost 4 bases and J lost 5, with 11 bases in between. Germline lookup yields CDR1 SGHTA and CDR2 FQGNSA. For the CDR3, the DNA is TGTGCCAGCAGCTCAGAACCGGCGGAGACCCAGTACTTC. This encodes CASSSEPAETQYF. Filled out from reference TRBV7-2 and TRBJ2-5, the complete variable domain reads GAGVSQSPSNKVTEKGKDVELRCDPISGHTALYWYRQSLGQGLEFLIYFQGNSAPDKSGLPSDRFSAERTGGSVSTLTIQRTQQEDSAVYLCASSSEPAETQYFGPGTRLLVL.